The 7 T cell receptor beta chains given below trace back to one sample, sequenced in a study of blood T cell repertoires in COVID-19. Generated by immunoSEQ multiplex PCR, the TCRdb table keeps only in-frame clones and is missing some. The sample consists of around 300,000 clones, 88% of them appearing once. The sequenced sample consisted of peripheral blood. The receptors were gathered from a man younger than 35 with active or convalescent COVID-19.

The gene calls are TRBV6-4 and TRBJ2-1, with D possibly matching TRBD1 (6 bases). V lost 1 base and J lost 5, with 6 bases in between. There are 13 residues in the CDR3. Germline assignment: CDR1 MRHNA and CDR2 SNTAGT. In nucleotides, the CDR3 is TGTGCCAGCAGTGACTGGGACAACAATGAGCAGTTCTTC. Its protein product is CASSDWDNNEQFF.

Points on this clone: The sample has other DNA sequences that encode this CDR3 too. This chain's CDR3 is CASSIGTGGGQPQHF. DNA of the CDR3: TGTGCCAGTAGTATCGGGACAGGGGGTGGGCAGCCCCAGCATTTT. The chain recombines TRBV19 with TRBJ1-5, with TRBD1 matching over 11 bases. Unmatched junction bases numbered 5, after V lost 3 bases and J lost 7 bases. Germline CDR1 LNHDA, CDR2 SQIVND (reference sequence). The length of the CDR3 is 15 residues.

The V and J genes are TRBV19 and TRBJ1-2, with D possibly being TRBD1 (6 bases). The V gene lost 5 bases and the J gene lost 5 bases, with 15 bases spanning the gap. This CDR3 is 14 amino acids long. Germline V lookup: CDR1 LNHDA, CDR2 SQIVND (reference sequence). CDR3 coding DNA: TGTGCCAGTAGTCTCTCACAGGGACCGTATGGCTACACCTTC. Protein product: CASSLSQGPYGYTF.

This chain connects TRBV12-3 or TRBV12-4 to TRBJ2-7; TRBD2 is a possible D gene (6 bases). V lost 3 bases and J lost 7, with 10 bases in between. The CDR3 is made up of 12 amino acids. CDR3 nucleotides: TGTGCCAGCAGTTTGCAGGGAGGTGAGCAGTACTTC. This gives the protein CASSLQGGEQYF.

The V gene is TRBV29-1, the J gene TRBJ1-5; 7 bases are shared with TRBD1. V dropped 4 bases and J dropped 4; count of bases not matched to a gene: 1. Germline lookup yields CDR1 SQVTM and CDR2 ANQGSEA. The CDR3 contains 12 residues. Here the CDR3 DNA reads TGCAGCGTTGGACAGGGTAATCAGCCCCAGCATTTT. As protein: CSVGQGNQPQHF.

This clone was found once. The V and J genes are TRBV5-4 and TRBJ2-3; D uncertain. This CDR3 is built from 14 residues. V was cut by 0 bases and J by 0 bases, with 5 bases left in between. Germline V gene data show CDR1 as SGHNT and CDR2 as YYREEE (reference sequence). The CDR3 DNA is TGTGCCAGCAGCTTGGCCACTAGCACAGATACGCAGTATTTT. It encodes CASSLATSTDTQYF.

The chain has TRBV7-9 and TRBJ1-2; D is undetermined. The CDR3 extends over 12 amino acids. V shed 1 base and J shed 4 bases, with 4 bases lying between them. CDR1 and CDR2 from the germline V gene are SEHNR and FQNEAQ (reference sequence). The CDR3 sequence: CASSLDTYGYTF. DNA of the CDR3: TGTGCCAGCAGCTTAGACACCTATGGCTACACCTTC.